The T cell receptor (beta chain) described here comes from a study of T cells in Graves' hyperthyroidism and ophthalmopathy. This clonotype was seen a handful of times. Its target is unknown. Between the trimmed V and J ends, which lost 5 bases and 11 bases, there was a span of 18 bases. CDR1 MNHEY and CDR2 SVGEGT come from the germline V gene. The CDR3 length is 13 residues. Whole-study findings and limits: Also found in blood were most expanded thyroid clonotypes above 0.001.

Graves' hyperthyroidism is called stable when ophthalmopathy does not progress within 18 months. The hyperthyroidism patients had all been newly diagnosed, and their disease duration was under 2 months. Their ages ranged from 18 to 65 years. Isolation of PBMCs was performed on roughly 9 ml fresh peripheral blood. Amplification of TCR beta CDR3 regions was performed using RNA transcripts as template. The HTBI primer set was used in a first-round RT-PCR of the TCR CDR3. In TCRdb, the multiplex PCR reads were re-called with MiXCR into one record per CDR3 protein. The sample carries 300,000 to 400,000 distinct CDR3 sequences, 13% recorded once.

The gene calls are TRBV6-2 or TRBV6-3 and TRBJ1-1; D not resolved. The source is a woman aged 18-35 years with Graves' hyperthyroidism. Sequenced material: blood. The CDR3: CASSEVSGSHAFF. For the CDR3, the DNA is TGTGCCAGCAGTGAAGTCTCGGGGAGTCATGCTTTCTTT.